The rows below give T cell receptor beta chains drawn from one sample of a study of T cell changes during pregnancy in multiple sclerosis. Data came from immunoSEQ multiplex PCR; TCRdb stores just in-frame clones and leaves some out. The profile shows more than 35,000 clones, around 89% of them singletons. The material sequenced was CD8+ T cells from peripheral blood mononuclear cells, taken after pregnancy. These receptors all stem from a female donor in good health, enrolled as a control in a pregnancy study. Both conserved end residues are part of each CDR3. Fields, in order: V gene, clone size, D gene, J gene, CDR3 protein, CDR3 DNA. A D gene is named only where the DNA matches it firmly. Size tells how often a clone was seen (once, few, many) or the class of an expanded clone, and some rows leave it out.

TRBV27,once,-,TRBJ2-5,CASSLRGGWGQETQYF,TGTGCCAGCAGTCTAAGGGGGGGATGGGGTCAGGAGACCCAGTACTTC
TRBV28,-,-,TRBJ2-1,CASSLWEGGGQDEQFF,TGTGCCAGCAGTTTATGGGAAGGGGGAGGACAGGACGAGCAGTTCTTC
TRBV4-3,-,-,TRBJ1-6,CASSQDWRAGRAENSPLHF,TGCGCCAGCAGCCAAGACTGGAGGGCAGGGAGGGCCGAGAATTCACCCCTCCACTTT
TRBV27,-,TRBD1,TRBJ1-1,CASLGTGMTEAFF,TGTGCCAGCCTAGGGACAGGGATGACTGAAGCTTTCTTT
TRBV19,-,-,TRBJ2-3,CASSGAGRTTDTQYF,TGTGCCAGTAGTGGGGCGGGGCGCACTACAGATACGCAGTATTTT
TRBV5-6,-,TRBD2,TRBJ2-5,CASSLDAGGPQETQYF,TGTGCCAGCAGCTTGGATGCGGGGGGGCCCCAAGAGACCCAGTACTTC
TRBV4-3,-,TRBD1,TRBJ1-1,CASSQPRQGNTEAFF,TGCGCCAGCAGTCAGCCTCGACAGGGGAACACTGAAGCTTTCTTT
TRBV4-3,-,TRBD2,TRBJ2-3,CASSQEGRGEPDTQYF,TGCGCCAGCAGCCAAGAGGGGCGGGGGGAGCCAGATACGCAGTATTTT
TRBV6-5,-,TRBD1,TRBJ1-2,CASSYAEQGADGYTF,TGTGCCAGCAGTTACGCGGAACAGGGGGCGGACGGCTACACCTTC
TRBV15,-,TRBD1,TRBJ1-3,CATSRDTGAGNTIYF,TGTGCCACCAGCAGAGATACAGGGGCTGGAAACACCATATATTTT
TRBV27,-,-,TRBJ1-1,CASSLFGQPNTEAFF,TGTGCCAGCAGTTTATTCGGACAGCCGAACACTGAAGCTTTCTTT
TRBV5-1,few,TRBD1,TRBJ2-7,CASSSTSNQGVEQYF,TGCGCCAGCAGCTCAACCTCTAACCAGGGGGTCGAGCAGTACTTC
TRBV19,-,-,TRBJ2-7,CASRSRERYEQYF,TGTGCCAGTAGAAGCAGGGAAAGGTACGAGCAGTACTTC
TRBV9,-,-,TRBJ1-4,CASSSTGTTRGKLFF,TGTGCCAGCAGCTCAACCGGGACAACGCGCGGAAAACTGTTTTTT
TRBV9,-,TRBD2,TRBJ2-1,CASSVGAGGGNEQFF,TGTGCCAGCAGCGTAGGAGCGGGGGGAGGCAATGAGCAGTTCTTC
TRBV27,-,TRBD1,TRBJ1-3,CASSLRGPGNTIYF,TGTGCCAGCAGTCTCAGGGGGCCTGGAAACACCATATATTTT
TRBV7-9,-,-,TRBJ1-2,CATAQSQVYGYTF,TGTGCCACCGCTCAATCTCAGGTCTATGGCTACACCTTC
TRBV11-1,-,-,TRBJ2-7,CASSLETGWYEQYF,TGTGCCAGCAGCTTAGAGACAGGTTGGTACGAGCAGTACTTC
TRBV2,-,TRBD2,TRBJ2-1,CASSAGRGGYNEQFF,TGTGCCAGCAGTGCGGGGCGGGGGGGTTACAATGAGCAGTTCTTC
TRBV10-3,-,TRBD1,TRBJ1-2,CAISDPPQGDYGYTF,TGTGCCATCAGTGACCCGCCACAGGGGGACTATGGCTACACCTTC
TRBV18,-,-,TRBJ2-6,CASSLVGQLSSGANVLTF,TGTGCCAGCTCACTGGTAGGACAGCTTAGCTCTGGGGCCAACGTCCTGACTTTC
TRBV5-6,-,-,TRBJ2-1,CASSPGSSYNEQFF,TGTGCCAGCAGCCCGGGGAGCTCCTACAATGAGCAGTTCTTC
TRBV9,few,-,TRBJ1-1,CASSATGPSEAFF,TGTGCCAGCAGCGCCACTGGGCCGAGTGAAGCTTTCTTT
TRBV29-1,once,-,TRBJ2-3,CSVDSADTQYF,TGCAGCGTTGATAGTGCAGATACGCAGTATTTT